Shown below are 10 T cell receptor beta chains from a single sample sequenced in a study of Ad26.COV2.S vaccination and SARS-CoV-2 variants. The data were produced by immunoSEQ multiplex PCR, yet TCRdb's version contains in-frame clones alone and is incomplete. The sample lists approximately 340,000 clones, approximately 90% seen once, with about 3.8% in the top ten. Sequenced material: peripheral blood, taken after recovery from COVID-19. These receptors all stem from a human donor who had recovered from COVID-19.

The chain links TRBV19 to TRBJ2-5; no firm D call. The CDR3 has 15 amino acids. CDR1 is LNHDA and CDR2 is SQIVND in the germline V gene (reference sequence). V lost 4 bases, J lost 5 bases, and 17 bases lay in between. The DNA of the CDR3 is TGTGCCAGTAGTAGACCAAGGGCTATTGGGGAGACCCAGTACTTC. Its protein is CASSRPRAIGETQYF.

V is TRBV19 and J is TRBJ2-7; TRBD2 aligns across 9 bases. CDR1 and CDR2 from the germline V gene are LNHDA and SQIVND (reference sequence). With V trimmed by 4 bases and J by 2 bases, 9 bases remained unmatched. The CDR3 covers 16 residues. CDR3 bases: TGTGCCAGTAGTAAAACCGGGACTAGCCTACCCTACGAGCAGTACTTC. As protein: CASSKTGTSLPYEQYF.

This clone occurred once. The rearrangement uses TRBV25-1 and TRBJ1-2; D uncertain. The V and J ends lost 2 bases and 1 base respectively, with 11 bases between them. This CDR3 region has 15 residues. CDR1 and CDR2 (germline): MGHDK, SYGVNS. The CDR3 DNA reads TGTGCCAGCAGTGAAGAGGTTGGCAGTAACTATGGCTACACCTTC. Protein: CASSEEVGSNYGYTF.

The chain combines TRBV5-4 with TRBJ2-1, with TRBD1 as a possible D gene (6 bases). CDR1 is SGHNT, CDR2 YYREEE, per germline (reference sequence). V dropped 4 bases and J dropped 2 bases, with 16 bases sitting between them. This CDR3 comprises 16 residues. The CDR3 nucleotides are TGTGCCAGCAGCCCAGCCGGACAGCTCGCCTACAATGAGCAGTTCTTC. Amino acids: CASSPAGQLAYNEQFF. Drawing the rest from reference TRBV5-4 and TRBJ2-1, the complete variable domain is ETGVTQSPTHLIKTRGQQVTLRCSSQSGHNTVSWYQQALGQGPQFIFQYYREEENGRGNFPPRFSGLQFPNYSSELNVNALELDDSALYLCASSPAGQLAYNEQFFGPGTRLTVL.

The rearrangement joins TRBV6-2 or TRBV6-3 to TRBJ2-7; D is ambiguous. Trimming pared 0 bases from V and 4 bases from J, leaving 19 bases between. CDR1 and CDR2 from the germline V gene are MNHEY and SVGEGT. This CDR3 spans 17 amino acids. CDR3 amino acids: CASSYSTWGSHMYEQYF. The DNA of the CDR3 is TGTGCCAGCAGTTACTCGACCTGGGGAAGCCACATGTACGAGCAGTACTTC.

This rearrangement joins TRBV9 to TRBJ2-2; possibly TRBD1 for D (5 bases). Germline V lookup: CDR1 SGDLS, CDR2 YYNGEE. V lost 3 bases, J lost 3 bases, and 15 bases lay in between. CDR3 length: 16 residues. The DNA of the CDR3 is TGTGCCAGCAGCGCTCCTGAGCAGGGATACACCGGGGAGCTGTTTTTT. This sequence encodes CASSAPEQGYTGELFF.

CDR3 in amino acids: CASSLVVGANYGYTF. CDR3 coding DNA: TGTGCCAGCAGCTTAGTGGTAGGGGCTAACTATGGCTACACCTTC. The rearrangement uses TRBV5-4 and TRBJ1-2, with D perhaps matching TRBD1 (5 bases). The CDR3 extends over 15 amino acids. In germline, CDR1 is SGHNT, CDR2 YYREEE (reference sequence). V lost 2 bases and J 0 bases, leaving 11 bases between the germline ends.

The chain couples TRBV6-5 to TRBJ2-5; 7 nucleotides align to TRBD1. V shed 6 bases and J 4 bases; nucleotides not matched to a gene: 5. The CDR3 consists of 13 residues. The germline V gene encodes CDR1 MNHEY and CDR2 SVGAGI. CDR3 residues: CASRQGSGETQYF. DNA for the CDR3: TGTGCCAGCAGACAGGGGTCAGGAGAGACCCAGTACTTC.

CDR3 in amino acids: CASSELSRYEQYF. Written as DNA, the CDR3 is TGTGCCAGCAGTGAATTGTCCCGATACGAGCAGTACTTC. This sequence joins TRBV2 and TRBJ2-7, with D uncertain. Germline loops: CDR1 SNHLY, CDR2 FYNNEI. The CDR3 has 13 amino acids. V was pared by 2 bases and J by 4 bases, with 9 bases between.

The rearrangement joins TRBV9 to TRBJ1-4; D is perhaps TRBD1 (6 bases). Germline V gene sequence: CDR1 SGDLS, CDR2 YYNGEE. The CDR3 runs to 15 residues. Trimming shortened V by 2 bases and J by 0 bases, and 8 bases separated the two germline ends. This CDR3 is CASSVGQATNEKLFF. CDR3 nucleotide sequence: TGTGCCAGCAGCGTGGGACAAGCAACTAATGAAAAACTGTTTTTT.